Sequencing of this T cell receptor beta chain was carried out in a study of esophageal squamous cell carcinoma under preoperative chemotherapy. Study-wide results and caveats: Peripheral T cells migrating into the tumor appeared to partly supply post-treatment tumor-infiltrating lymphocytes. After chemotherapy, TCR diversity rose significantly in peripheral T cells but not in tumor-infiltrating lymphocytes.

Sample time point: after preoperative PTX-NDP chemotherapy. Points on this clonotype: The target antigen is unknown.

A single record per CDR3 protein comes from TCRdb applying MiXCR to the PCR reads. The table records 34,000 or so distinct CDR3 sequences, 52% of them present only once. Germline loops: CDR1 SGHTA, CDR2 FQGNSA. Trimming cost V 6 bases and J 4 bases, with 15 bases left between them. This CDR3 is 15 amino acids long. This receptor was identified in a human donor with esophageal squamous cell carcinoma. The donor label of this sample is uncertain. This sample was gathered from a patient given preoperative chemotherapy. The chain is built from TRBV7-2 and TRBJ2-2; D assignment may be TRBD1 or TRBD2 (6 bases each). CDR3 sequence (DNA): TGTGCCAGCAGTCTTACTTGGGGGGCCACCGGGGAGCTGTTTTTT. Translation gives CASSLTWGATGELFF.